The 16 T cell receptor beta chains in this list originate from one sample, sequenced in a study of T cell changes during pregnancy in multiple sclerosis. Method: immunoSEQ multiplex PCR; TCRdb's copy keeps in-frame clones and lacks some. The sample yields roughly 60,000 clones, around 93% seen once. The sample here was CD4+ T cells from peripheral blood mononuclear cells, taken before pregnancy. The receptor source for this set is a female donor with multiple sclerosis, enrolled in a pregnancy study.

The V gene is TRBV6-5, the J gene TRBJ1-1; no clear D. The V gene lost 2 bases and the J gene lost 2 bases, with 9 bases spanning the gap. Germline-derived CDR1 and CDR2 are MNHEY and SVGAGI. The CDR3 extends over 14 amino acids. CDR3 amino acids: CASSYLGRNTEAFF. The CDR3 DNA reads as TGTGCCAGCAGTTACCTGGGCCGCAACACTGAAGCTTTCTTT.

V usage is TRBV28 and J usage is TRBJ2-7; unclear D gene. Germline CDR1 reads MDHEN; CDR2 reads SYDVKM. This CDR3 comprises 11 residues. Trimming cost V 6 bases and J 5 bases, with 8 bases left between them. The CDR3 loop is CASRSVDEQYF. CDR3 bases: TGTGCCAGCAGGAGCGTCGACGAGCAGTACTTC.

This clone appeared once. The chain joins TRBV19 to TRBJ2-1; 10 nucleotides agree with TRBD1. Germline V gene sequence: CDR1 LNHDA, CDR2 SQIVND (reference sequence). The CDR3 has 15 amino acids. V lost 5 bases to trimming and J lost 3 bases; unmatched junction nucleotides: 4. DNA for the CDR3: TGTGCCAGTAGTGAGACAGGGGGCGTCTACAATGAGCAGTTCTTC. Translating gives CASSETGGVYNEQFF. Full variable domain (missing parts from reference TRBV19 and TRBJ2-1): DGGITQSPKYLFRKEGQNVTLSCEQNLNHDAMYWYRQDPGQGLRLIYYSQIVNDFQKGDIAEGYSVSREKKESFPLTVTSAQKNPTAFYLCASSETGGVYNEQFFGPGTRLTVL.

The chain has TRBV7-3 and TRBJ2-5; 11 bases map to TRBD2. Germline loops: CDR1 SGHTA, CDR2 FQGTGA. The CDR3 is made up of 16 amino acids. V lost 5 bases and J lost 5; bases outside the gene matches: 10. CDR3 sequence reads: CASSNSGRASGETQYF. The CDR3 region has the DNA TGTGCCAGCAGCAATAGCGGGAGGGCCTCGGGGGAGACCCAGTACTTC.

The chain combines TRBV19 with TRBJ1-1; no firm D call. V was cut by 0 bases and J by 5 bases, with 13 bases left in between. CDR3 length equals 15 residues. From germline, CDR1 is LNHDA and CDR2 SQIVND (reference sequence). Written as DNA, the CDR3 is TGTGCCAGTAGTATAGATCGGACTTTGAGGACTGAAGCTTTCTTT. It specifies CASSIDRTLRTEAFF. Full variable domain (rest looked up from reference TRBV19 and TRBJ1-1): DGGITQSPKYLFRKEGQNVTLSCEQNLNHDAMYWYRQDPGQGLRLIYYSQIVNDFQKGDIAEGYSVSREKKESFPLTVTSAQKNPTAFYLCASSIDRTLRTEAFFGQGTRLTVV.

V is TRBV19 and J is TRBJ2-3; 9 bases fit TRBD2. V dropped 5 bases and J dropped 4; count of bases not matched to a gene: 7. The CDR3 length is 15 residues. Germline values: CDR1 LNHDA, CDR2 SQIVND (reference sequence). CDR3 sequence reads: CASSLASGKADTQYF. CDR3 nucleotide sequence: TGTGCCAGTAGTTTAGCTAGCGGGAAGGCAGATACGCAGTATTTT.

The chain uses TRBV9 and TRBJ1-3, with unresolved D. This CDR3 is 13 amino acids long. The germline V and J ends were trimmed by 4 bases and 4 bases, with 9 bases remaining between them. CDR1 SGDLS and CDR2 YYNGEE come from the germline V gene. CDR3 nucleotides: TGTGCCAGCAGCCCCGGGGAGGGAAACACCATATATTTT. The encoded protein is CASSPGEGNTIYF.

The chain is built from TRBV7-6 and TRBJ2-1, with D possibly matching TRBD2 (5 bases). The CDR3 totals 14 residues. V was trimmed by 4 bases and J by 6 bases, leaving 13 bases between them. Germline CDR1 and CDR2: SGHVS and FNYEAQ. The CDR3 is CASSSELGPNEQFF. CDR3 coding DNA: TGTGCCAGCAGCTCGGAACTAGGGCCCAATGAGCAGTTCTTC.

The chain couples TRBV19 to TRBJ2-2; 7 bases line up with TRBD1. The ends lost 9 bases at V and 7 bases at J; junction bases unmatched: 14. Germline CDR1 reads LNHDA; CDR2 reads SQIVND (reference sequence). The CDR3 sequence is 15 residues long. DNA of the CDR3: TGTGCCAGAATTGGTCCGGGACAGTCTGGCGGGGAGCTGTTTTTT. Translated: CARIGPGQSGGELFF.

CDR3 protein: CASSPPNTRGEAFF. The CDR3 DNA follows: TGTGCCAGCTCACCACCCAATACCCGGGGTGAAGCTTTCTTT. V is TRBV18 and J is TRBJ1-1; no firm D call. From germline, CDR1 is KGHSH and CDR2 LQKENI. The CDR3 runs to 14 residues. V shed 0 bases and J shed 7 bases, with 12 bases lying between them.

This rearrangement joins TRBV20-1 to TRBJ1-5; D remains unclear. There are 11 residues in the CDR3. Germline CDR1 DFQATT, CDR2 SNEGSKA (reference sequence). V dropped 3 bases and J dropped 3 bases, with 3 bases sitting between them. Here the CDR3 reads CSASHNQPQHF. The DNA for the CDR3 is TGCAGTGCTAGTCACAATCAGCCCCAGCATTTT.

The chain combines TRBV7-2 with TRBJ2-6; D perhaps matches TRBD2 (6 bases). The germline V and J ends were trimmed by 5 bases and 0 bases, with 14 bases remaining between them. This CDR3 contains 17 residues. Germline V lookup: CDR1 SGHTA, CDR2 FQGNSA. The CDR3 DNA sequence: TGTGCCAGCAGCCCCGGGGCGGAGGGCTCTGGGGCCAACGTCCTGACTTTC. Translation: CASSPGAEGSGANVLTF.

The V gene is TRBV19, the J gene TRBJ2-7; TRBD1 aligns across 7 bases. The CDR3 has 12 amino acids. The ends lost 10 bases at V and 1 base at J; junction bases unmatched: 4. The germline V gene encodes CDR1 LNHDA and CDR2 SQIVND (reference sequence). CDR3 residues: CATRDSSYEQYF. The CDR3 coding sequence is TGTGCCACTCGGGACAGTTCCTACGAGCAGTACTTC. The variable domain in full, completed from reference TRBV19 and TRBJ2-7, reads DGGITQSPKYLFRKEGQNVTLSCEQNLNHDAMYWYRQDPGQGLRLIYYSQIVNDFQKGDIAEGYSVSREKKESFPLTVTSAQKNPTAFYLCATRDSSYEQYFGPGTRLTVT.

This rearrangement joins TRBV6-6 to TRBJ1-1; 8 bases align to TRBD1. The CDR3 runs 14 residues. J lost 7 bases, V lost 1 base, and 5 bases had no gene match. CDR1 and CDR2 from the germline V gene are MNHNY and SVGAGI (reference sequence). Written as DNA, the CDR3 is TGTGCCAGCAGTTACTACGGACAGGGTGGTGAAGCTTTCTTT. Amino acid sequence: CASSYYGQGGEAFF.

This chain connects TRBV4-1 to TRBJ1-1; a possible D gene is TRBD1 (6 bases). This CDR3 spans 18 amino acids. From germline, CDR1 is MGHRA and CDR2 YSYEKL. Between the trimmed V and J ends, which lost 2 bases and 1 base, there was a span of 20 bases. CDR3 region: CASSQIGLRDTENTEAFF. CDR3 bases: TGCGCCAGCAGCCAAATAGGGCTTAGGGACACTGAGAACACTGAAGCTTTCTTT.

The CDR3 DNA reads TGTGCCACCAGGACAGGGGGCCGGAGCAATCAGCCCCAGCATTTT. It is translated as CATRTGGRSNQPQHF. V and J are TRBV6-5 and TRBJ1-5; 11 bases are a match to TRBD1. The CDR3 sequence is 15 residues long. V shed 10 bases, J shed 1 base, and the junction held 6 bases outside the gene matches. Germline V gene lookup returns CDR1 MNHEY and CDR2 SVGAGI.